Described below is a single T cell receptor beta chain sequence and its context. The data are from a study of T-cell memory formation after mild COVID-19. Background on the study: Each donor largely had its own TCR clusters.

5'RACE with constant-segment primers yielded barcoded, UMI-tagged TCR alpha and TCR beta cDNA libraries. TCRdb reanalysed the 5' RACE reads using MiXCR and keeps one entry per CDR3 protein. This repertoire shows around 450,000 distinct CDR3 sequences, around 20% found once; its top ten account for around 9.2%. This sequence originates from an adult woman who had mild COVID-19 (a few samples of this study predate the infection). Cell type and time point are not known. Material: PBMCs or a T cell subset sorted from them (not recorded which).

As DNA, the CDR3 is TGTGCCAGCAGCTTGGACGTGGGGGGCCCCTACAATGAGCAGTTCTTC. It encodes CASSLDVGGPYNEQFF. The V and J genes are TRBV5-8 and TRBJ2-1; possibly TRBD1 or TRBD2 for D (6 bases each). The CDR3 extends over 16 amino acids. Trimming stripped 0 bases from V and 2 bases from J, with 12 bases between. Germline CDR1 is SGHTS and CDR2 is YDEGEE. Looking up the rest from reference TRBV5-8 and TRBJ2-1 gives the full variable domain: EAGVTQSPTHLIKTRGQQATLRCSPISGHTSVYWYQQALGLGLQFLLWYDEGEERNRGNFPPRFSGRQFPNYSSELNVNALELEDSALYLCASSLDVGGPYNEQFFGPGTRLTVL.